The clone carrying this T cell receptor beta chain has a single count. This entry comes from a study of radiation and T cells in renal cell carcinoma. Specified time point: baseline pretreatment blood. Treatment noted: 15 Gy SBRT to primary tumor, nephrectomy 4 weeks later. The method was immunoSEQ multiplex PCR; TCRdb's version includes in-frame clones alone and lacks a portion of them. The sample gives 130,000 to 150,000 clones, approximately 91% of which show up once; about 11% is in the top ten. The CDR3 has 12 residues. CDR1 and CDR2 from the germline V gene are SQVTM and ANQGSEA. V was pared by 1 base and J by 5 bases, with 5 bases between.

Sequencing used blood, obtained from a patient whose treatment included radiotherapy and nephrectomy. The chain links TRBV29-1 to TRBJ1-4, with D tentatively TRBD1 (5 bases). This clonotype was sampled from a woman aged 45-60 years with renal cell carcinoma. This chain's CDR3 is CSVEGGNEKLFF. For the CDR3, the DNA is TGCAGCGTTGAAGGGGGGAATGAAAAACTGTTTTTT.